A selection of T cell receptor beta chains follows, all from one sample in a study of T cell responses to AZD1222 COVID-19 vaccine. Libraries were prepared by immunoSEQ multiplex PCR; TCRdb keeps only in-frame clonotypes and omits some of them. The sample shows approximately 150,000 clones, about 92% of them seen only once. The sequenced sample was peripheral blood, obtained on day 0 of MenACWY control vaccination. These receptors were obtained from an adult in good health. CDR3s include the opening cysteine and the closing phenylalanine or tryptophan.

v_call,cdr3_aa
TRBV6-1,CASSYGRDTQYF
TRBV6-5,CASTPGGRPNEKLFF
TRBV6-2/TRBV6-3,CASSFNQGSDEQYF
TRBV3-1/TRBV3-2,CASSQDFAPSGGRELFF
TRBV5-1,CASSLGSAPETQYF
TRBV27,CASSTTKSYEQYF
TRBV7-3,CASSLDSSGYDGYTF
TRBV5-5,CASSLGTDRQFF
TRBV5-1,CASSLAERHYNEQFF
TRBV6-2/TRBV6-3,CASSYIVWGNTEAFF
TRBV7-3,CASSPGTGLHEQYF
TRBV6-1,CASSEYGGNLAYEQYF
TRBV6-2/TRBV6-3,CASSNYEGYGYTF
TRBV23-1,CASSRYPRNEQFF
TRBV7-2,CASSLGSPLHF
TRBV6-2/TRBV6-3,CASSSWAPSAEQYF
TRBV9,CASSARQGNNEQFF
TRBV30,CAWSYREGAFF
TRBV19,CASSLSGPGSSYNEQFF
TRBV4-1,CASSQRARDATNEKLFF
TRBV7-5,CVRSLVETGIGHGYTF
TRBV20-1,CSAAQGDEQFF
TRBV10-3,CAISESVGATGETQYF
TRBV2,CASSWARQGTNEKLFF
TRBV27,CASSRRTGSSYEQYF
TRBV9,CASSVEGEEPYTF
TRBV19,CASSARALAGAFF
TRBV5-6,CASRGQGVYGYTF
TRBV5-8,CASSRRQAEDNQPQHF
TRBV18,CASSPGQATYEQYF
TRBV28,CASSPLGQVWGYTF
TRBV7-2,CASSPHGFGEQYF
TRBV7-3,CASSLSRSDEQFF
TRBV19,CASSSKYTASYEQYF
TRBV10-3,CAISGQGGYGYTF
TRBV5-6,CASSFLGGTATNEKLFF
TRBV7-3,CASSSQGPNTEAFF
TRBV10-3,CATRAPSGRNNEQFF
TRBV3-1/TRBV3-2,CASSQDRPGTEAFF
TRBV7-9,CASSLSGSYEQYF
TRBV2,CASTGEGNQPQHF
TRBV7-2,CASSPRQNTGELFF
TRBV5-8,CASSWGNSPLHF
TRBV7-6,CASSFGGEQLPSNYGYTF
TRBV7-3,CASSSRTSEIDEQYF
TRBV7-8,CASSSGNNQPQHF